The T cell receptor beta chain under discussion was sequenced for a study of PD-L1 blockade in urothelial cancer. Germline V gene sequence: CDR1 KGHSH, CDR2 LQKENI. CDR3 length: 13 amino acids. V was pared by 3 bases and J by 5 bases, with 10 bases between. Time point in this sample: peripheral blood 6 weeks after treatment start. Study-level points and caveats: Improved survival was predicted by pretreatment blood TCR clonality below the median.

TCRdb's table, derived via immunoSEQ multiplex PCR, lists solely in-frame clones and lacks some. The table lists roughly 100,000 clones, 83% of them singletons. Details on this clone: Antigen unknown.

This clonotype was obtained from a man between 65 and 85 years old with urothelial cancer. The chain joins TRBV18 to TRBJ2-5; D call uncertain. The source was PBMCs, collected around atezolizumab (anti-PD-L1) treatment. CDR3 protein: CASSPRRVETQYF. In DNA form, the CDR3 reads TGTGCCAGCTCACCTCGTCGCGTGGAGACCCAGTACTTC.